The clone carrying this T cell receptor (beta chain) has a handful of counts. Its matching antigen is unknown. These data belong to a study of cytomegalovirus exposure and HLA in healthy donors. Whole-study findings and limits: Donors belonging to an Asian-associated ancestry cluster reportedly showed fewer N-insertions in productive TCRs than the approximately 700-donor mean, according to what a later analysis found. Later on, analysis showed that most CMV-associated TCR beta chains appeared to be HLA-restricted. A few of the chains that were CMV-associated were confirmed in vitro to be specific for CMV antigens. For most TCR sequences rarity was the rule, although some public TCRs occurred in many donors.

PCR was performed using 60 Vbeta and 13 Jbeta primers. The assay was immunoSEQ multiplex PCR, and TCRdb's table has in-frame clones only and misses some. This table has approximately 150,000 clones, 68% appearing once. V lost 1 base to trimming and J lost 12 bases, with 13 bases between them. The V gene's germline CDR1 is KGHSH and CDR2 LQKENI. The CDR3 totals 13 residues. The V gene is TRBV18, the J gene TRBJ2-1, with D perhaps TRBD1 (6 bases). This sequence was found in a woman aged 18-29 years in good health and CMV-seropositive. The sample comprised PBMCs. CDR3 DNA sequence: TGTGCCAGCTCACCACGAACAGGGCGAGGGCAGTTCTTC. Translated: CASSPRTGRGQFF.